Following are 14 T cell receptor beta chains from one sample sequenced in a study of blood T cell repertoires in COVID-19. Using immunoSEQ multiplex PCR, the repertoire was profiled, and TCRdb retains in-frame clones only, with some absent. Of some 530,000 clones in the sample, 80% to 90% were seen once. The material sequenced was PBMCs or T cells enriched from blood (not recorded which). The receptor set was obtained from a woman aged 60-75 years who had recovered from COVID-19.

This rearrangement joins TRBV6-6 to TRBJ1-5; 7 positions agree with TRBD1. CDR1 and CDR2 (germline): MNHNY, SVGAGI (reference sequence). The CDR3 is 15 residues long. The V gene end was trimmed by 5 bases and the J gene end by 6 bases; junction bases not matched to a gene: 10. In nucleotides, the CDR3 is TGTGCCAGCAGTCCCTCGGGGACAGCGGGTCAGCCCCAGCATTTT. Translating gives CASSPSGTAGQPQHF.

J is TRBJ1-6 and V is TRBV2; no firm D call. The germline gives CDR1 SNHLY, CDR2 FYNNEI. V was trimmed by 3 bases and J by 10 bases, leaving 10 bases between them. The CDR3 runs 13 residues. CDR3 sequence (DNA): TGTGCCAGCAGTGAGGGCAGAAGCTCACCCCTCCACTTT. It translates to CASSEGRSSPLHF.

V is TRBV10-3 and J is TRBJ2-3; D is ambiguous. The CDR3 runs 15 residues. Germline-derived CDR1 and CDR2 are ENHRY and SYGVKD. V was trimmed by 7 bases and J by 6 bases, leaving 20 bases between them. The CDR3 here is CAIKASSTSVDTQYF. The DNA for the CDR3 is TGTGCCATCAAGGCTAGTTCTACTTCGGTGGATACGCAGTATTTT.

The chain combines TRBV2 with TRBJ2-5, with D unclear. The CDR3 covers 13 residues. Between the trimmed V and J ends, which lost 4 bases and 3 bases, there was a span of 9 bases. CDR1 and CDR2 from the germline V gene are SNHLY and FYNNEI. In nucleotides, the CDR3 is TGTGCCAGCAGTGCGGTCGTGGAAGAGACCCAGTACTTC. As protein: CASSAVVEETQYF. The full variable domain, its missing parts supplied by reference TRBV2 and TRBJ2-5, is EPEVTQTPSHQVTQMGQEVILRCVPISNHLYFYWYRQILGQKVEFLVSFYNNEISEKSEIFDDQFSVERPDGSNFTLKIRSTKLEDSAMYFCASSAVVEETQYFGPGTRLLVL.

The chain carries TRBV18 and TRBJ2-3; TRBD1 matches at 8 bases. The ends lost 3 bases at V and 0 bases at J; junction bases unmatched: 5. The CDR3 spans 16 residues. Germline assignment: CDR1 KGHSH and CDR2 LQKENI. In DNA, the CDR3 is TGTGCCAGCTCACCTCAGGGGGCCTCTAGCACAGATACGCAGTATTTT. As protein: CASSPQGASSTDTQYF.

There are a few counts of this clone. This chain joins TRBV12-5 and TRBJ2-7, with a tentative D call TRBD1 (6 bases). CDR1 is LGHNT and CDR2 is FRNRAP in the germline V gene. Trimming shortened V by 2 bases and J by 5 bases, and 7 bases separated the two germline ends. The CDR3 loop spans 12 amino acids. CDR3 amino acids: CASGLTGNEQYF. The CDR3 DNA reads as TGTGCTAGTGGTTTGACAGGGAACGAGCAGTACTTC.

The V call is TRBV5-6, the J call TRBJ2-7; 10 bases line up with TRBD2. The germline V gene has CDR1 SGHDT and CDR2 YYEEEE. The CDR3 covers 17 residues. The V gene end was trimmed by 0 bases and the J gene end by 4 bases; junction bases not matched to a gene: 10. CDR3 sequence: CASSLAFPPGLAYEQYV. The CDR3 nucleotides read TGTGCCAGCAGCTTGGCATTCCCCCCGGGACTAGCGTACGAGCAGTACGTC.

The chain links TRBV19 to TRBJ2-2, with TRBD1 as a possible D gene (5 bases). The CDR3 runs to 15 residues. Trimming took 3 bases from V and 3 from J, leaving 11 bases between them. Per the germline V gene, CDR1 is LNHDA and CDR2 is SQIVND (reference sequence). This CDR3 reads CASSIRQLHTGELFF. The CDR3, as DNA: TGTGCCAGTAGTATTAGACAGCTCCACACCGGGGAGCTGTTTTTT.

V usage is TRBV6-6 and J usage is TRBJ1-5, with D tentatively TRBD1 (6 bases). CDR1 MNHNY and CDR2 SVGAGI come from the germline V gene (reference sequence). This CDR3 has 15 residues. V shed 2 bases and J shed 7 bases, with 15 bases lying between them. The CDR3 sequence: CASSYPSAGAQPQHF. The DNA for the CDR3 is TGTGCCAGCAGTTACCCCAGTGCAGGGGCGCAGCCCCAGCATTTT.

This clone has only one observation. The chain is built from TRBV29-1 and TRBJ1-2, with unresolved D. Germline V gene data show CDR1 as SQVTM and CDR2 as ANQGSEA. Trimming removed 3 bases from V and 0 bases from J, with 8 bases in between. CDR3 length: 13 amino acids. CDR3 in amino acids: CSVDGGTNYGYTF. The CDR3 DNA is TGCAGCGTTGATGGCGGCACTAACTATGGCTACACCTTC.

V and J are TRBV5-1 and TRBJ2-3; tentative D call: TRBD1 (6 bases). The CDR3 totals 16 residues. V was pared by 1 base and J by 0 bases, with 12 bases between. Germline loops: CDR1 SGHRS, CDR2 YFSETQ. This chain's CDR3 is CASSLRGMDSTDTQYF. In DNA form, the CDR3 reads TGCGCCAGCAGCTTGAGGGGGATGGATAGCACAGATACGCAGTATTTT.

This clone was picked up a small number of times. The CDR3 region has the DNA TGTGCCAGTAGTAGAGACTACGCGAACACCGGGGAGCTGTTTTTT. Its protein product is CASSRDYANTGELFF. The chain uses TRBV19 and TRBJ2-2, with D maybe TRBD2 (5 bases). Germline V gene sequence: CDR1 LNHDA, CDR2 SQIVND (reference sequence). CDR3 size: 15 residues. With 4 bases removed from V and 0 bases from J, the gap between germline ends came to 9 bases.

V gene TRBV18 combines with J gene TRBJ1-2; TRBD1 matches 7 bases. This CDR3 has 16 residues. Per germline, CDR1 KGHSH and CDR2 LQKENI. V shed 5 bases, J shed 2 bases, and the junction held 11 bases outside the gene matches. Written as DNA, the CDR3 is TGTGCCAGCTCAACCGCAGGGGGAATCTTCAACTATGGCTACACCTTC. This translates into CASSTAGGIFNYGYTF.

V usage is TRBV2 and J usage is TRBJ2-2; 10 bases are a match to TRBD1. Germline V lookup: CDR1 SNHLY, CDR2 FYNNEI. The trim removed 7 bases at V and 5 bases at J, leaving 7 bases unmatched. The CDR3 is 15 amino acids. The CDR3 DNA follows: TGTGCCAGCAACCCGGGACAGGGGAGGACCGGGGAGCTGTTTTTT. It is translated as CASNPGQGRTGELFF.